These 25 T cell receptor beta chains were all obtained from the same sample, sequenced in a study of T cell repertoires in cytomegalovirus infection. TCRdb re-analysed the reads in MiXCR, keeping a single row per CDR3 protein. The table records just under 300,000 distinct CDR3 sequences, approximately 8.9% of them present only once. Sequencing was carried out using PBMCs. The receptors stem from a human donor in good health (CMV status not recorded). Some clones in this sample may be carry-over from other donors' samples.

This clonotype occurred many times. The rearrangement joins TRBV6-2 or TRBV6-3 to TRBJ1-2; unclear D gene. The germline V gene has CDR1 MNHEY and CDR2 SVGEGT. Trimming took off 0 bases at V and 2 bases at J, with 13 bases between the two ends. CDR3 length: 16 residues. The CDR3, as DNA: TGTGCCAGCAGTTACTCGGGCAGAGATTGGAACTATGGCTACACCTTC. Translating it yields CASSYSGRDWNYGYTF.

The chain carries TRBV20-1 and TRBJ1-1, with D unresolved. This CDR3 spans 15 amino acids. From germline, CDR1 is DFQATT and CDR2 SNEGSKA (reference sequence). With 3 bases removed from V and 3 bases from J, the gap between germline ends came to 17 bases. In DNA form, the CDR3 reads TGCAGTGCTAGTATGGTTTCCAGGTTTTACACTGAAGCTTTCTTT. Translation: CSASMVSRFYTEAFF.

The J gene is TRBJ1-4, the V gene TRBV27, with D possibly matching TRBD1 (5 bases). CDR1 and CDR2 from the germline V gene are MNHEY and SMNVEV (reference sequence). V was clipped by 6 bases and J by 6 bases, with 20 bases between them. The length of the CDR3 is 16 residues. CDR3 sequence reads: CASSPFFGTAYEKLFF. CDR3 DNA sequence: TGTGCCAGCAGCCCGTTTTTCGGGACGGCTTATGAAAAACTGTTTTTT.

J is TRBJ1-4 and V is TRBV24-1, with D hard to call. This CDR3 is built from 15 residues. The ends were cut back, 6 bases at V and 3 bases at J, with 13 bases in the middle. CDR1 is KGHDR and CDR2 is SFDVKD in the germline V gene. The CDR3 nucleotides are TGTGCCACCAGTCGAGGGCCCGGGGCTAATGAAAAACTGTTTTTT. Its translation: CATSRGPGANEKLFF.

This sequence joins TRBV5-5 and TRBJ2-1; 7 bases match TRBD1. This CDR3 is 16 amino acids long. J gave up 7 bases and V 1 base, and 11 bases lay outside the gene matches. The germline gives CDR1 SGHKS, CDR2 YYEKEE (reference sequence). CDR3 bases: TGTGCCAGCAGCTTGTATGGGACAGCGATGGGGAATGAGCAGTTCTTC. It yields the protein CASSLYGTAMGNEQFF.

This clonotype has a handful of counts. The chain uses TRBV27 and TRBJ2-3, with a possible D match to TRBD1 (7 bases). Germline V gene lookup returns CDR1 MNHEY and CDR2 SMNVEV (reference sequence). The V gene lost 2 bases and the J gene lost 4 bases, with 13 bases spanning the gap. The CDR3 is 15 residues long. For the CDR3, the DNA is TGTGCCAGCAGTTTAATGGGCAGGGGGGCAGATACGCAGTATTTT. This gives the protein CASSLMGRGADTQYF.

This clonotype was observed at least ten times. This chain uses TRBV7-2 with TRBJ2-2; TRBD2 aligns across 7 bases. Germline V gives CDR1 SGHTA, CDR2 FQGNSA. The CDR3 runs to 15 residues. The ends lost 5 bases at V and 3 bases at J; junction bases unmatched: 6. The CDR3 DNA is TGTGCCAGCAGCCAAGCGGGGTTCTACACCGGGGAGCTGTTTTTT. Amino acids: CASSQAGFYTGELFF.

This clonotype showed up just a few times. The V and J genes are TRBV2 and TRBJ2-1; 12 positions agree with TRBD2. CDR1 is SNHLY, CDR2 FYNNEI, per germline. The length of the CDR3 is 15 residues. Unmatched junction bases numbered 6, after V lost 6 bases and J lost 6 bases. In nucleotides, the CDR3 is TGTGCCAGCAGGGTACTAGCGGGGGGCCGCAATGAGCAGTTCTTC. This sequence encodes CASRVLAGGRNEQFF.

This clonotype occurred many times. The chain combines TRBV7-2 with TRBJ2-3; D might be TRBD2 (5 bases). CDR1 and CDR2 (germline): SGHTA, FQGNSA. The CDR3 spans 11 residues. V lost 5 bases and J 14 bases, leaving 14 bases between the germline ends. The CDR3 loop reads CASSPGLSWYF. The CDR3 DNA follows: TGTGCCAGCAGCCCAGGACTCTCCTGGTATTTT.

This clonotype appeared a few times. The V gene is TRBV29-1, the J gene TRBJ2-5, with D possibly called TRBD1 or TRBD2 (5 bases each). CDR3 length: 15 residues. CDR1 is SQVTM and CDR2 is ANQGSEA in the germline V gene. Trimming pared 1 base from V and 5 bases from J, leaving 17 bases between. The CDR3 sequence is CSVEGGLRGSETQYF. DNA for the CDR3: TGCAGCGTTGAAGGGGGGTTGAGGGGCTCGGAGACCCAGTACTTC.

This clonotype was recorded many times. This sequence joins TRBV20-1 and TRBJ1-1; TRBD1 matches at 7 bases. After removal of 6 bases from V and 3 bases from J, the junction contained 13 bases not matched to a gene. Germline V lookup: CDR1 DFQATT, CDR2 SNEGSKA (reference sequence). The CDR3 has 15 amino acids. As DNA, the CDR3 is TGCAGTGCCAAAGACAGGGTCCTATGGTACACTGAAGCTTTCTTT. Amino acid sequence: CSAKDRVLWYTEAFF.

Details on this clonotype: One base separates it from a far larger clone, so it is likely a read error. This chain connects TRBV28 to TRBJ1-1; unclear D gene. CDR3 size: 11 residues. Germline V lookup: CDR1 MDHEN, CDR2 SYDVKM. For the CDR3, the DNA is TGTGCCAGCAGTTTATTCACTGAAGCTTTATTT. As protein: CASSLFTEALF.

This clonotype came up many times. This chain links TRBV28 with TRBJ1-2; D is undetermined. Germline values: CDR1 MDHEN, CDR2 SYDVKM. The CDR3 totals 14 residues. Trimming took 8 bases from V and 2 from J, leaving 15 bases between them. The CDR3 DNA reads TGTGCCAGCGCCCTAGACGGACGGAACTATGGCTACACCTTC. This translates into CASALDGRNYGYTF.

This clonotype was found many times. The chain employs TRBV6-6 and TRBJ1-1; 7 bases fit TRBD1. V shed 0 bases, J shed 5 bases, and the junction held 3 bases outside the gene matches. Germline V gene lookup returns CDR1 MNHNY and CDR2 SVGAGI (reference sequence). This CDR3 comprises 14 residues. Written as DNA, the CDR3 is TGTGCCAGCAGTTACTCTCAGGGGGGGACTGAAGCTTTCTTT. Its translation: CASSYSQGGTEAFF.

The table lists this clonotype with many counts. This chain connects TRBV7-8 to TRBJ1-6; tentative D call: TRBD1 (5 bases). Between the trimmed V and J ends, which lost 1 base and 5 bases, there was a span of 6 bases. Germline-derived CDR1 and CDR2 are SGHVS and FQNEAQ. The length of the CDR3 is 14 residues. This CDR3 reads CASSLVGDNSPLHF. As DNA, the CDR3 is TGTGCCAGCAGCTTAGTAGGGGATAATTCACCCCTCCACTTT.

Ten or more counts support this clonotype. CDR3 coding DNA: TGTGCCAGCTCCTCGGGAGTTTTCGGACTGTTTTTT. As protein: CASSSGVFGLFF. This chain joins TRBV28 and TRBJ1-4; no firm D call. CDR1 is MDHEN and CDR2 is SYDVKM in the germline V gene. With 8 bases removed from V and 13 bases from J, the gap between germline ends came to 17 bases. The CDR3 covers 12 residues. Variable domain in full (rest from reference TRBV28 and TRBJ1-4): DVKVTQSSRYLVKRTGEKVFLECVQDMDHENMFWYRQDPGLGLRLIYFSYDVKMKEKGDIPEGYSVSREKKERFSLILESASTNQTSMYLCASSSGVFGLFFGSGTQLSVL.

This clonotype was seen ten or more times. The chain joins TRBV6-6 to TRBJ1-2; 8 positions agree with TRBD1. This CDR3 region has 16 residues. Germline CDR1 is MNHNY and CDR2 is SVGAGI (reference sequence). J was trimmed by 6 bases and V by 0 bases; bases with no gene match: 9. CDR3 coding DNA: TGTGCCAGCAGTTACTCGACCCCCAGGGGACAGGATGGCTACACCTTC. This gives the protein CASSYSTPRGQDGYTF.

This clonotype was observed many times. The rearrangement links TRBV28 to TRBJ2-5; 10 bases fit TRBD1. CDR3 length: 14 residues. V was clipped by 7 bases and J by 7 bases; unmatched bases: 9. The germline gives CDR1 MDHEN, CDR2 SYDVKM. This CDR3 is CASNPLTGGRTQYF. CDR3 nucleotides: TGTGCCAGCAATCCCTTGACAGGGGGCAGGACCCAGTACTTC.

This clonotype was seen a handful of times. J is TRBJ2-2 and V is TRBV5-1; D gene ambiguous. The V gene lost 0 bases and the J gene lost 2 bases, with 8 bases spanning the gap. The CDR3 is 15 amino acids. In germline, CDR1 is SGHRS, CDR2 YFSETQ. The CDR3 region has the DNA TGCGCCAGCAGCTTGGATGGGTTCAACACCGGGGAGCTGTTTTTT. This sequence encodes CASSLDGFNTGELFF.

The chain links TRBV29-1 to TRBJ1-5; D remains ambiguous. The V end was cut by 7 bases, the J end by 6 bases, with 19 bases between. CDR3 size: 14 residues. CDR1 SQVTM and CDR2 ANQGSEA come from the germline V gene. The chain's CDR3 is CSAATDWGGQPQHF. DNA of the CDR3: TGCAGCGCCGCTACCGACTGGGGAGGTCAGCCCCAGCATTTT.

This clonotype was seen more than once but under ten times. The chain is built from TRBV5-1 and TRBJ2-7, with 8 nucleotides matching TRBD1. The trim removed 0 bases at V and 3 bases at J, leaving 5 bases unmatched. This CDR3 is 15 amino acids long. Per the germline V gene, CDR1 is SGHRS and CDR2 is YFSETQ. The CDR3 region is CASSLAYGQGYEQYV. CDR3 nucleotide sequence: TGCGCCAGCAGCTTGGCCTACGGACAGGGCTACGAGCAGTACGTC.

In its sample, this clonotype was seen many times. The chain carries TRBV10-3 and TRBJ1-2, with no clear D. Germline lookup yields CDR1 ENHRY and CDR2 SYGVKD. There are 15 residues in the CDR3. V lost 2 bases and J lost 2, with 12 bases in between. The CDR3 loop reads CAISESPARNYGYTF. CDR3 coding DNA: TGTGCCATCAGTGAGAGTCCAGCGAGGAACTATGGCTACACCTTC.

The rearrangement links TRBV20-1 to TRBJ2-5, with TRBD1 identical over 11 bases. The trim removed 6 bases at V and 3 bases at J, leaving 9 bases unmatched. CDR3 length equals 15 residues. The germline V gene encodes CDR1 DFQATT and CDR2 SNEGSKA (reference sequence). This CDR3 is CSAPNPGQGEETQYF. DNA of the CDR3: TGCAGTGCCCCCAATCCGGGACAGGGGGAAGAGACCCAGTACTTC.

This clonotype is classed as medium-sized (0.01 to 0.1%). V usage is TRBV7-2 and J usage is TRBJ2-5; D is perhaps TRBD2 (6 bases). The germline V gene has CDR1 SGHTA and CDR2 FQGNSA. The CDR3 contains 14 residues. Trimming removed 2 bases at V and 5 bases at J, with 12 bases between. As DNA, the CDR3 is TGTGCCAGCAGCTTAACTGCAGGAGGGGAGACCCAGTACTTC. It is translated as CASSLTAGGETQYF. The full variable domain, rest sourced from reference TRBV7-2 and TRBJ2-5, is GAGVSQSPSNKVTEKGKDVELRCDPISGHTALYWYRQSLGQGLEFLIYFQGNSAPDKSGLPSDRFSAERTGGSVSTLTIQRTQQEDSAVYLCASSLTAGGETQYFGPGTRLLVL.

This clonotype was seen ten or more times. The CDR3 reads CASRSSGGGYEQYV. CDR3 coding DNA: TGTGCCAGCAGGTCTAGCGGGGGAGGCTACGAGCAGTACGTC. V gene TRBV28 combines with J gene TRBJ2-7; 10 bases map to TRBD2. The CDR3 is 14 residues long. Germline lookup yields CDR1 MDHEN and CDR2 SYDVKM. J gave up 3 bases and V 6 bases, and 5 bases lay outside the gene matches.